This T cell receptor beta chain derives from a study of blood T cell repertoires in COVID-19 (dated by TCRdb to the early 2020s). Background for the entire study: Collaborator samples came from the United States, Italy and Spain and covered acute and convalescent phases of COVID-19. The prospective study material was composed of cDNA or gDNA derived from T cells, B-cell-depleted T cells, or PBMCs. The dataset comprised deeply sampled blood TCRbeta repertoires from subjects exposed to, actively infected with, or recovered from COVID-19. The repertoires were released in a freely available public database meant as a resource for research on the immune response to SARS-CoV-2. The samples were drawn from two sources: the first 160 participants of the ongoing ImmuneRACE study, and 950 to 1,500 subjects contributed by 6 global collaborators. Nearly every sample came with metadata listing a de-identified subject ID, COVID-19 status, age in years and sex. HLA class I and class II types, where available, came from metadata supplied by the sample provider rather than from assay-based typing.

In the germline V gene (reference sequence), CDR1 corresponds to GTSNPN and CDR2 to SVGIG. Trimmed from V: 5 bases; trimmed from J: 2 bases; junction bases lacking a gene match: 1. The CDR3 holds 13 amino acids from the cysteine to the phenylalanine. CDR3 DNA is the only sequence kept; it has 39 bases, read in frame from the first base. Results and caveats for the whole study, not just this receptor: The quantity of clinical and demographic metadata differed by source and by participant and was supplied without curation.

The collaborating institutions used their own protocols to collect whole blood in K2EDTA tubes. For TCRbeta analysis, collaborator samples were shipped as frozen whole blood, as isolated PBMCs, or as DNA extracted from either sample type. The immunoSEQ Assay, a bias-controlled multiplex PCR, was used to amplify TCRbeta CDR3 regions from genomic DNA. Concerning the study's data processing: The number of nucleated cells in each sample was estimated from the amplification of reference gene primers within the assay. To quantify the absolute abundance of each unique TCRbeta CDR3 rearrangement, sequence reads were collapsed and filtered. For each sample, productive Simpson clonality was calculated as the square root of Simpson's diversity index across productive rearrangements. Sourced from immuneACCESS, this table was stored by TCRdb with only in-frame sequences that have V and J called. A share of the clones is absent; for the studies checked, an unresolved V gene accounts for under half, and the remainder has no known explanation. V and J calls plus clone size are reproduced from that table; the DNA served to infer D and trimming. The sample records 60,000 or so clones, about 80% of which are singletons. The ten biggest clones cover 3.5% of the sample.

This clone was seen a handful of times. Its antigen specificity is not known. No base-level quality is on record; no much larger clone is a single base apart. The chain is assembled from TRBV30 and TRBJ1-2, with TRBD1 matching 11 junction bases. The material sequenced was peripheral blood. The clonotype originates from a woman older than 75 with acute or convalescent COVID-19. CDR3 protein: CAWGTGGNYGYTF. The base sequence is TGTGCCTGGGGGACAGGGGGGAACTATGGCTACACCTTC.